Listed below are T cell receptor beta chains from one sample, sequenced in a study of T cell repertoires in cytomegalovirus infection. Each CDR3 protein is one row after TCRdb ran MiXCR on the reads. Of roughly 87,000 distinct CDR3 sequences listed, around 32% are singletons. These receptors' antigens are unknown. The sample was CD8+ T cells from cultured PBMCs, taken from culture after CMV antigen stimulation. These receptors were collected from a human donor in good health (CMV status not recorded). Some clones in this sample may be carry-over from other donors' samples. The CDR3 runs from the conserved cysteine through the conserved F or W. The D gene is left open where the match is weak. The size of a clone is reported for some rows only, either as once, few or many, or as a class for expanded clones.

>TRBD2|once|TRBV2|TRBJ2-4
CASSSPGGTKNIQYF
TGTGCCAGCAGTTCCCCGGGGGGAACCAAAAACATTCAGTACTTC
>.|.|TRBV20-1|TRBJ1-2
CSAEPLGAYGYTF
TGCAGTGCTGAGCCTCTGGGGGCCTATGGCTACACCTTC
>TRBD2|.|TRBV12-3/TRBV12-4|TRBJ2-3
CARSKRLADKYTDTQYF
TGTGCCAGGAGTAAACGACTAGCGGACAAGTACACAGATACGCAGTATTTT
>.|.|TRBV5-6|TRBJ1-1
CASSLKAGLMNTEAFF
TGTGCCAGCAGCTTGAAGGCAGGGCTGATGAACACTGAAGCTTTCTTT
>.|.|TRBV6-5|TRBJ1-1
CASSYPGDTEAFF
TGTGCCAGCAGTTATCCGGGGGACACTGAAGCTTTCTTT
>TRBD1|few|TRBV27|TRBJ2-7
CASSRRDRRGYEQYF
TGTGCCAGCAGTCGCCGGGACAGAAGGGGCTACGAGCAGTACTTC
>TRBD2|.|TRBV4-2|TRBJ2-1
CASSQERGVYNEQFF
TGTGCCAGCAGCCAAGAACGGGGGGTGTACAATGAGCAGTTCTTC
>TRBD2|once|TRBV28|TRBJ2-3
CASSSGRGTDTQYF
TGTGCCAGCAGTTCCGGGAGGGGCACAGATACGCAGTATTTT
>.|few|TRBV20-1|TRBJ1-6
CSARTTSDSPLHF
TGCAGTGCTAGGACAACTTCGGATTCACCCCTCCACTTT
>.|many|TRBV29-1|TRBJ2-1
CSVEYLSNEQFF
TGCAGCGTTGAATATCTCAGTAATGAGCAGTTCTTC
>TRBD2|many|TRBV7-9|TRBJ2-7
CAIGGDLSYEQYF
TGTGCCATCGGGGGGGACCTCTCCTACGAGCAGTACTTC
>.|.|TRBV9|TRBJ2-7
CASSVLWGAGRYEQYF
TGTGCCAGCAGCGTACTCTGGGGGGCTGGGAGGTACGAGCAGTACTTC
>TRBD1|.|TRBV19|TRBJ2-7
CATSRPGQGYEQYF
TGTGCCACTTCAAGGCCGGGACAGGGGTACGAGCAGTACTTC
>TRBD1|many|TRBV11-2|TRBJ1-2
CASSPRTGAYGYTF
TGTGCCAGCAGCCCGCGAACAGGGGCCTATGGCTACACCTTC
>.|many|TRBV7-9|TRBJ2-1
CASSSEWGQYNEQFF
TGTGCCAGCAGCTCCGAGTGGGGGCAGTACAATGAGCAGTTCTTC
>.|.|TRBV27|TRBJ1-6
CASSPLGEPWGSPLHF
TGTGCCAGCAGTCCCTTAGGGGAGCCCTGGGGGTCACCCCTCCACTTT
>TRBD2|many|TRBV7-3|TRBJ2-1
CASTNLAGGPYNEQFF
TGTGCCAGCACCAACTTAGCGGGGGGGCCCTACAATGAGCAGTTCTTC
>.|few|TRBV7-9|TRBJ1-4
CASSLSATINEKLFF
TGTGCCAGCAGCTTGTCGGCCACGATTAATGAAAAACTGTTTTTT
>.|many|TRBV5-4|TRBJ2-7
CASSLDPVKSYEQYF
TGTGCCAGCAGCTTGGACCCGGTAAAGAGCTACGAGCAGTACTTC
>.|.|TRBV28|TRBJ1-5
CASGGQVVNQPQHF
TGTGCCAGCGGGGGCCAGGTAGTCAATCAGCCCCAGCATTTT
>TRBD2|.|TRBV11-2|TRBJ2-3
CASSLNLAGVTDTQYF
TGTGCCAGCAGCTTAAACTTGGCGGGAGTCACAGATACGCAGTATTTT
>.|.|TRBV10-3|TRBJ1-1
CAISESIRTEAFF
TGTGCCATCAGTGAGTCTATTCGGACTGAAGCTTTCTTT
>.|few|TRBV7-6|TRBJ1-1
CASSLAPEAFF
TGTGCCAGCAGCTTAGCACCTGAAGCTTTCTTT
>.|.|TRBV28|TRBJ2-2
CASSYPGELFF
TGTGCCAGCAGTTATCCCGGGGAGCTGTTTTTT
>TRBD1|few|TRBV4-2|TRBJ1-1
CASSQVQGGAEAFF
TGTGCCAGCAGCCAAGTACAGGGGGGAGCTGAAGCTTTCTTT
>TRBD1|many|TRBV2|TRBJ2-7
CASSAGTGPYEQYF
TGTGCCAGCAGCGCCGGGACAGGCCCCTACGAGCAGTACTTC
>.|.|TRBV19|TRBJ1-5
CASTVAPFSNQPQHF
TGTGCCAGTACCGTAGCCCCATTTAGCAATCAGCCCCAGCATTTT
>.|.|TRBV27|TRBJ1-2
CASSFWPGRGYTF
TGTGCCAGCAGTTTTTGGCCAGGGCGCGGCTACACCTTC
>.|many|TRBV7-2|TRBJ1-4
CASSLGGGGEKLFF
TGTGCCAGCAGCTTAGGAGGAGGGGGAGAAAAACTGTTTTTT
>TRBD2|many|TRBV12-3/TRBV12-4|TRBJ2-5
CASSKRGGQETQYF
TGTGCCAGCAGCAAGCGGGGGGGCCAAGAGACCCAGTACTTC
>.|.|TRBV12-3/TRBV12-4|TRBJ2-7
CASSLQTYEQYF
TGTGCCAGCAGTTTACAGACCTACGAGCAGTACTTC
>TRBD1|many|TRBV24-1|TRBJ2-3
CATSDLGGQGEDTQYF
TGTGCCACCAGTGATTTAGGGGGACAGGGTGAAGATACGCAGTATTTT
>.|.|TRBV2|TRBJ1-1
CAISPFMNTEAFF
TGTGCCATCAGTCCTTTCATGAACACTGAAGCTTTCTTT
>TRBD2|few|TRBV6-2/TRBV6-3|TRBJ2-3
CASNLAGGDTQYF
TGTGCCAGCAATCTAGCGGGGGGAGATACGCAGTATTTT
>.|many|TRBV28|TRBJ1-1
CATNRVENTEAFF
TGTGCCACTAATAGGGTAGAGAACACTGAAGCTTTCTTT
>TRBD1|.|TRBV12-3/TRBV12-4|TRBJ2-2
CASSWTGATGELFF
TGTGCCAGCAGTTGGACAGGGGCCACCGGGGAGCTGTTTTTT
>TRBD1|.|TRBV29-1|TRBJ1-2
CSGSTGGIGGYTF
TGCAGCGGATCGACAGGGGGTATAGGAGGCTACACCTTC
>.|few|TRBV20-1|TRBJ2-7
CSANIASGEMAYEQYF
TGCAGTGCCAACATTGCCTCAGGGGAAATGGCATACGAGCAGTACTTC